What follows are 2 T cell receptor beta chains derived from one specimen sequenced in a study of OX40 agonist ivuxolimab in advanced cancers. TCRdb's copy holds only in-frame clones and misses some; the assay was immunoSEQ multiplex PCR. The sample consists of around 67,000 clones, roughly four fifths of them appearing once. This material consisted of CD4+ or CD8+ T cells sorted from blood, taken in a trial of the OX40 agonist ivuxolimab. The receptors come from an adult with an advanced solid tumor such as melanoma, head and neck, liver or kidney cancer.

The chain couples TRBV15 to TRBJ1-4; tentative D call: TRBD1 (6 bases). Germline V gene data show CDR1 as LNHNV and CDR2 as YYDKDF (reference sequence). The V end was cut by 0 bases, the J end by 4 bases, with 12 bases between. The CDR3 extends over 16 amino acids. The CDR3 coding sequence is TGTGCCACCAGCAGAGATTACCGGACAGTTAATGAAAAACTGTTTTTT. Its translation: CATSRDYRTVNEKLFF.

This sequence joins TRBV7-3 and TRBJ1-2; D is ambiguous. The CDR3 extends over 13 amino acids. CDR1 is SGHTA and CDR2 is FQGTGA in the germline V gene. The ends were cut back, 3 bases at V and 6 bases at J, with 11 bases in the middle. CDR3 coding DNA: TGTGCCAGCAGCTTCACGGGAGGAGATGGCTACACCTTC. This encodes CASSFTGGDGYTF.